Listed below are T cell receptor beta chains from one sample, sequenced in a study of CD8 T cells in Susac syndrome. Each CDR3 protein is one row after TCRdb ran MiXCR on the immunoSEQ multiplex PCR reads. The sample consists of about 130,000 distinct CDR3 sequences, roughly 94% of them appearing once. What was sequenced was CD4+ T cells from PBMCs. Receptors were obtained from a human donor with multiple sclerosis. Both conserved end residues are part of each CDR3. Fields, in order: V gene, D gene, J gene, clone size, CDR3 length, CDR3 DNA, CDR3 protein. The D gene is left open where the match is weak. Some rows mark clone size as missing; the rest say once, few, many or name a class of expanded clone.

TRBV4-2	TRBD2	TRBJ2-1	NA	12	TGTGCCAGCAGCCAAAGGGGAGGGCCTTTGTTCTTC	CASSQRGGPLFF
TRBV20-1	TRBD1	TRBJ1-5	NA	14	TGCAGTGTCCCGGGACAGGGACAGAATCAGCCCCAGCATTTT	CSVPGQGQNQPQHF
TRBV7-2	NA	TRBJ1-4	NA	13	TGTGCCAGCAGCCCTACGGGAGGAGAAAAACTGTTTTTT	CASSPTGGEKLFF
TRBV6-5	TRBD1	TRBJ2-7	NA	15	TGTGCCAGCAGTGTCCGAGGACAGGGGTCCTACGAGCAGTACTTC	CASSVRGQGSYEQYF
TRBV20-1	NA	TRBJ2-5	once	16	TGCAGTGCTAGGAGGTTAGCGGACCTCAGGGGAGAGACCCAGTACTTC	CSARRLADLRGETQYF
TRBV12-3/TRBV12-4	TRBD1	TRBJ2-4	NA	16	TGTGCCAGCAGTCCCCCTAAACGACAGGGTCAAAACATTCAGTACTTC	CASSPPKRQGQNIQYF
TRBV6-6	NA	TRBJ1-1	NA	15	TGTGCCAGCAGTTACTCGAAGGGTTTGAACACTGAAGCTTTCTTT	CASSYSKGLNTEAFF
TRBV19	NA	TRBJ1-3	NA	12	TGTGCCAGTAGTTTCGTCGGAAACACCATATATTTT	CASSFVGNTIYF
TRBV20-1	TRBD2	TRBJ2-3	NA	12	TGCAGTGCGGGACTAGCCCCCGGTACGCAGTATTTT	CSAGLAPGTQYF
TRBV6-6	TRBD1	TRBJ1-1	NA	14	TGTGCCAGCAGTTTCGACAGGGGGAACACTGAAGCTTTCTTT	CASSFDRGNTEAFF
TRBV28	TRBD2	TRBJ2-3	once	16	TGTGCCAGCAGTCCCGTAGCGGGGGCTAGCACAGATACGCAGTATTTT	CASSPVAGASTDTQYF
TRBV29-1	TRBD1	TRBJ1-2	NA	13	TGCAGCGTTGGAACAGGGGAAAACTATGGCTACACCTTC	CSVGTGENYGYTF
TRBV20-1	TRBD1	TRBJ1-5	NA	13	TGCAGTGTACGACAGGGGGCCGAGCAGCCCCAGCATTTT	CSVRQGAEQPQHF
TRBV4-2	TRBD1	TRBJ2-7	NA	15	TGTGCCAGCAGCCAAGATCCCGGACAGGGGCACGAGCAGTACTTC	CASSQDPGQGHEQYF
TRBV30	NA	TRBJ1-6	NA	14	TGTGCCTGGAGTGTAAATTCTTATAATTCACCCCTCCACTTT	CAWSVNSYNSPLHF
TRBV6-5	NA	TRBJ1-1	NA	13	TGTGCCAGCATCTCTACGGGGGGCACTGAAGCTTTCTTT	CASISTGGTEAFF
TRBV5-1	NA	TRBJ2-1	NA	14	TGCGCCAGCAGCCAGCGACCTGGCGGAAATGAGCAGTTCTTC	CASSQRPGGNEQFF
TRBV19	NA	TRBJ1-1	NA	11	TGTGCCAGTAGTTTCAGCAGTCAAGCTTTCTTT	CASSFSSQAFF
TRBV6-5	NA	TRBJ2-3	few	15	TGTGCCAGCAGTTACTCGAACAGGGTTGGAGATACGCAGTATTTT	CASSYSNRVGDTQYF
TRBV15	TRBD2	TRBJ2-7	NA	13	TGTGCCACCGCCGGACTAGCGGGAGCCGAGCAGTACTTC	CATAGLAGAEQYF
TRBV5-5	TRBD1	TRBJ2-6	NA	15	TGTGCCAGCAGCCGACAGGGAGCCGGGGCCAACGTCCTGACTTTC	CASSRQGAGANVLTF
TRBV19	NA	TRBJ2-7	NA	14	TGTGCCAGTAGTATAACCCGACAGTCCTACGAGCAGTACTTC	CASSITRQSYEQYF
TRBV12-3/TRBV12-4	NA	TRBJ1-3	NA	13	TGTGCCAGCAGCCCGGGGGCCGCGAGCACCATATATTTT	CASSPGAASTIYF
TRBV7-8	NA	TRBJ2-1	NA	13	TGTGCCAGCAGCTTAGCGACTTACAATGAGCAGTTCTTC	CASSLATYNEQFF
TRBV6-1	NA	TRBJ1-2	NA	14	TGTGCCAGCAGACCCCAGGGAGGAGACTATGGCTACACCTTC	CASRPQGGDYGYTF
TRBV19	NA	TRBJ1-1	NA	15	TGTGCCAGTAGTATAGTCTTATGGGACGACACTGAAGCTTTCTTT	CASSIVLWDDTEAFF
TRBV4-3	TRBD1	TRBJ1-1	NA	19	TGCGCCAGCAGCCAGGAACTACCCGGGACAGGGTTCCTGAACACTGAAGCTTTCTTT	CASSQELPGTGFLNTEAFF
TRBV2	NA	TRBJ1-1	NA	15	TGTGCCAGCAGTGAACCCAGGGGCATGAACACTGAAGCTTTCTTT	CASSEPRGMNTEAFF
TRBV6-5	NA	TRBJ1-1	NA	15	TGTGCCAGCAGTTACGCCTCGACGCCTGCGACTGAAGCTTTCTTT	CASSYASTPATEAFF
TRBV6-2/TRBV6-3	NA	TRBJ1-1	NA	17	TGTGCCAGCAGTTACTCCCGAGGGTCCCAAGGCGACACTGAAGCTTTCTTT	CASSYSRGSQGDTEAFF
TRBV27	TRBD2	TRBJ2-5	NA	15	TGTGCCAGCAGTAGTCTCGGAGCGGGAGAAGAGACCCAGTACTTC	CASSSLGAGEETQYF
TRBV10-3	TRBD1	TRBJ1-4	NA	15	TGTGCCATCAGTGACTCAGGGGGCCCTAATGAAAAACTGTTTTTT	CAISDSGGPNEKLFF
TRBV12-3/TRBV12-4	NA	TRBJ2-6	once	14	TGTGCCGGCAGACCCCTGGCTTGGGCCAACGTCCTGACTTTC	CAGRPLAWANVLTF
TRBV18	NA	TRBJ1-1	NA	12	TGTGCCAGCTCAACCAAAGGGGCGCGAGCTTTCTTT	CASSTKGARAFF
TRBV5-1	TRBD1	TRBJ1-3	NA	19	TGCGCCAGCAGCTTGGTAATCACGGGACAGGGAACGGCTGGAAACACCATATATTTT	CASSLVITGQGTAGNTIYF
TRBV5-1	NA	TRBJ2-2	NA	11	TGCGCCAGCAAAGAAACCGGGGAGCTGTTTTTT	CASKETGELFF
TRBV14	NA	TRBJ1-3	NA	16	TGTGCCAGCAGCCGACGCGGACACTTCTCTGGAAACACCATATATTTT	CASSRRGHFSGNTIYF
TRBV7-2	NA	TRBJ1-2	NA	14	TGTGCCAGCAGCTCCTCTGTTCAATCCTATGGCTACACCTTC	CASSSSVQSYGYTF
TRBV7-9	TRBD1	TRBJ1-2	NA	15	TGTGCCAGCAGGAAGACAGGGCGAACTAACTATGGCTACACCTTC	CASRKTGRTNYGYTF
TRBV5-6	NA	TRBJ1-2	NA	13	TGTGCCAGCAGCTTACAGGGACCCTATGGCTACACCTTC	CASSLQGPYGYTF
TRBV9	NA	TRBJ2-3	NA	13	TGTGCCAGCAGTGTCCGAAGTTCCGATACGCAGTATTTT	CASSVRSSDTQYF
TRBV5-1	NA	TRBJ2-3	NA	15	TGCGCCAGCAGCTTAGATACAGTGAGCACAGATACGCAGTATTTT	CASSLDTVSTDTQYF
TRBV18	NA	TRBJ1-2	NA	12	TGTGCCAGCTCACCGGACGACTATGGCTACACCTTC	CASSPDDYGYTF
TRBV6-1	NA	TRBJ2-7	NA	12	TGTGCCAGCAGTGAAGTGAACTACGAGCAGTACTTC	CASSEVNYEQYF
TRBV4-2	TRBD1	TRBJ2-7	NA	15	TGTGCCAGCAGCCTAGAGATCGGACAGGGCTACGAGCAGTACTTC	CASSLEIGQGYEQYF
TRBV12-3/TRBV12-4	NA	TRBJ2-1	NA	13	TGTGCCAGCAGTACAGGGACCTACAATGAGCAGTTCTTC	CASSTGTYNEQFF
TRBV12-3/TRBV12-4	NA	TRBJ2-4	NA	15	TGTGCCAGCACAATTCAGGGCGGACCCAAAAACATTCAGTACTTC	CASTIQGGPKNIQYF